A selection of T cell receptor beta chains follows, all from one sample in a study of cytomegalovirus exposure and HLA in healthy donors. Assay: immunoSEQ multiplex PCR; the TCRdb copy retains only in-frame clones and omits some. The sample holds 150,000 to 200,000 clones, about 81% seen once. The sequencing sample was made of PBMCs. Receptor source: a woman aged 30 to 39 in good health and CMV-seronegative. Each CDR3 is given with its conserved first and last residue. D genes are given only for firm matches. Only part of the rows carry a size: once, few, many, or a class if the clone is expanded.

clone size	D gene	V gene	J gene	CDR3 protein	CDR3 DNA
NA	TRBD1	TRBV6-6	TRBJ1-5	CASSLVRGSNQPQHF	TGTGCCAGCAGCCTAGTCAGGGGGAGCAATCAGCCCCAGCATTTT
NA	NA	TRBV11-3	TRBJ2-7	CASSLGRGSYEQYF	TGTGCCAGCAGCTTAGGACGGGGCTCCTACGAGCAGTACTTC
few	NA	TRBV5-1	TRBJ2-7	CASSLGSSASEQYF	TGCGCCAGCAGCTTGGGGAGTTCCGCCTCCGAGCAGTACTTC
NA	TRBD1	TRBV5-1	TRBJ1-6	CASSQTGGSSYNSPLHF	TGCGCCAGCAGCCAGACAGGGGGGAGCTCCTATAATTCACCCCTCCACTTT
NA	TRBD1	TRBV5-1	TRBJ1-1	CASSLGQGVAEAFF	TGCGCCAGCAGTCTCGGACAGGGTGTGGCTGAAGCTTTCTTT
NA	TRBD1	TRBV5-1	TRBJ2-7	CASSLAGQGEREQYF	TGCGCCAGCAGCTTGGCGGGACAGGGAGAGAGGGAGCAGTACTTC
NA	NA	TRBV28	TRBJ1-5	CASTDRLHSNQPQHF	TGTGCCAGCACCGACAGGTTACACAGCAATCAGCCCCAGCATTTT
NA	NA	TRBV19	TRBJ2-5	CASRGGFSGETQYF	TGTGCCAGCCGCGGAGGGTTTTCGGGAGAGACCCAGTACTTC
NA	NA	TRBV7-9	TRBJ2-7	CASSHARGAYEQYF	TGTGCCAGCAGTCACGCGCGGGGCGCCTACGAGCAGTACTTC
NA	NA	TRBV28	TRBJ1-2	CASLRGSANYGYTF	TGTGCCAGTTTAAGGGGCAGTGCTAACTATGGCTACACCTTC
NA	TRBD2	TRBV7-2	TRBJ2-1	CASSPRGLAGGNEQFF	TGTGCCAGCAGCCCACGCGGACTAGCGGGAGGCAATGAGCAGTTCTTC